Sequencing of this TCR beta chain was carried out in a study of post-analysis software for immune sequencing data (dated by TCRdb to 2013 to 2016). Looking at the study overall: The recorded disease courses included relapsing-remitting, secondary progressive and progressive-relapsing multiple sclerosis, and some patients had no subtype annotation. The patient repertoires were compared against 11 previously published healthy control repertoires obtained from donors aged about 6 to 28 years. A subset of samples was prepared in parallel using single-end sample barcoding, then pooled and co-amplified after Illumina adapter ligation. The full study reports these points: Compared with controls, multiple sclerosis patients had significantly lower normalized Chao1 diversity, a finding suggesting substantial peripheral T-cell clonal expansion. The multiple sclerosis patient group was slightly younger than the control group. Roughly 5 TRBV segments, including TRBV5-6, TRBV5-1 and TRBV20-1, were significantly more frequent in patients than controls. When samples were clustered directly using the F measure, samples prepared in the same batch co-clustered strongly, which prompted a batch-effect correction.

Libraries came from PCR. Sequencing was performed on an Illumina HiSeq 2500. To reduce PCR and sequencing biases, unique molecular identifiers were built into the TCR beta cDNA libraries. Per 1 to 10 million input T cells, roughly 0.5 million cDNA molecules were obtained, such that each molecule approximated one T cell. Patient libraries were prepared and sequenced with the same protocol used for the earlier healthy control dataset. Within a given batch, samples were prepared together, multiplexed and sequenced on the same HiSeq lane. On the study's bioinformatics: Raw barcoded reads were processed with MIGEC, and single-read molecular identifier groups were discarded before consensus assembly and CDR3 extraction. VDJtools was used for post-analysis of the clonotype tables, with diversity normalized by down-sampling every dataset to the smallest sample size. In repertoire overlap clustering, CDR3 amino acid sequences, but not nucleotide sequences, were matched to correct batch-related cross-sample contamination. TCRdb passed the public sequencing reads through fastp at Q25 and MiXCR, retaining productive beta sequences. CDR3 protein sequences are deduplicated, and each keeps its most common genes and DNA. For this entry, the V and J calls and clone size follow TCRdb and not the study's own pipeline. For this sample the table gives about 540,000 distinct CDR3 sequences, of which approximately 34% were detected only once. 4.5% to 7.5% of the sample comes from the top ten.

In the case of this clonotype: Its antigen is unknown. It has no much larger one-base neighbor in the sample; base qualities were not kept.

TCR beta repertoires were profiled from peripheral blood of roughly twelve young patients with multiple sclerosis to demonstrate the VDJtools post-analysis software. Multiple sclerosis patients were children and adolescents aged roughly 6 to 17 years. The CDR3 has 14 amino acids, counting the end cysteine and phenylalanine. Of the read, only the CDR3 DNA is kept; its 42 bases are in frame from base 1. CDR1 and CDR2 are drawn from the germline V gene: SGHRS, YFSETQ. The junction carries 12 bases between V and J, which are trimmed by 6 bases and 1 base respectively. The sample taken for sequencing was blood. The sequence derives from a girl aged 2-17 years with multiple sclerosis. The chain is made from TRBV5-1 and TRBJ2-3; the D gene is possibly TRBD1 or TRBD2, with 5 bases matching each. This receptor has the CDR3 CASIEQGGTDTQYF. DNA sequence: TGCGCCAGCATCGAGCAGGGAGGCACAGATACGCAGTATTTT.